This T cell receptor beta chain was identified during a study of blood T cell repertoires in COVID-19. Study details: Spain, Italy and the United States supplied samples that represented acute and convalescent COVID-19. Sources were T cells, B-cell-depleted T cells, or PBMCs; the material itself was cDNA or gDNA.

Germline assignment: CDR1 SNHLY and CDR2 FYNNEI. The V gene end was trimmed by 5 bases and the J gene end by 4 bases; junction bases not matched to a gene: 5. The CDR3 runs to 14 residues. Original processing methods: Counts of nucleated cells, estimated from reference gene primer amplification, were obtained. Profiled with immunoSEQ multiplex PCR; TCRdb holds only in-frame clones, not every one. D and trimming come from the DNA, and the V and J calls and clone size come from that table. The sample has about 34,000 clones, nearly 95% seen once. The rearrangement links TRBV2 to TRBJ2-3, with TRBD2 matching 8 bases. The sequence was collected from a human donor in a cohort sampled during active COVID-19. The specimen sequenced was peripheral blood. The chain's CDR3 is CASSSGGAADTQYF. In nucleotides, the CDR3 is TGTGCCAGCAGTTCCGGGGGGGCCGCAGATACGCAGTATTTT.